The present T cell receptor beta chain was sequenced within a study of T cell responses to AZD1222 COVID-19 vaccine. Libraries were prepared by immunoSEQ multiplex PCR; TCRdb keeps only in-frame clonotypes and omits some of them. Here the sample spans about 75,000 clones, around 87% being singletons. This sample comprised peripheral blood, obtained 28 days after the second AZD1222 dose. The clonotype was recovered from an adult who received the AZD1222 COVID-19 vaccine.

The CDR3 reads CASSSQMGNQPQHF. CDR3 bases: TGTGCCAGCAGTTCGCAAATGGGAAATCAGCCCCAGCATTTT. The rearrangement joins TRBV27 to TRBJ1-5; D unresolved. The V gene's germline CDR1 is MNHEY and CDR2 SMNVEV (reference sequence). CDR3 length: 14 amino acids. V was clipped by 4 bases and J by 4 bases, with 11 bases between them.